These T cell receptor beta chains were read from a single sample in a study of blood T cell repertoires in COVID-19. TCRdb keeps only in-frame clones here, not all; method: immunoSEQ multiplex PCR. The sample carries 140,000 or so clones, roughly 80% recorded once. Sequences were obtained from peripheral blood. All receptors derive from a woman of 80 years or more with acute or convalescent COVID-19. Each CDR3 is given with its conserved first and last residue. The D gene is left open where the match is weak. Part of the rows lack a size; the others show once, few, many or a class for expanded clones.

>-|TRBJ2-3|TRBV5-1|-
CASSLWASTDTQYF
TGCGCCAGCAGCTTGTGGGCATCCACAGATACGCAGTATTTT
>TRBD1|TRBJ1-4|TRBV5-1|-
CASSRDSNEKLFF
TGCGCCAGCAGCCGGGACAGTAATGAAAAACTGTTTTTT
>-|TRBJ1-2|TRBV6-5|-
CASSYGGLWGYTF
TGTGCCAGCAGTTACGGCGGGCTTTGGGGCTACACCTTC
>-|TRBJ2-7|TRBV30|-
CAWTTDGSAYEQYF
TGTGCCTGGACGACCGACGGGTCCGCCTACGAGCAGTACTTC
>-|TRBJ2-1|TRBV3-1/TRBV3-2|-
CASSQDSRYNEQFF
TGTGCCAGCAGCCAAGATAGCCGTTACAATGAGCAGTTCTTC
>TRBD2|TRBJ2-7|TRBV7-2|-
CASSSIRGGSYEQYF
TGTGCCAGCAGCTCTATACGGGGGGGAAGCTACGAGCAGTACTTC
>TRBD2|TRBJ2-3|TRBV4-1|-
CASSQGTLRGLAGGTDTQYF
TGCGCCAGCAGCCAAGGGACGTTGAGAGGACTAGCGGGTGGCACAGATACGCAGTATTTT
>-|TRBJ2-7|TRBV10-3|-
CAISPSYEQYF
TGTGCCATCTCCCCCTCTTACGAGCAGTACTTC
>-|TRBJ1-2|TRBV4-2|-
CASSQVAANYGYTF
TGTGCCAGCAGCCAAGTGGCTGCTAACTATGGCTACACCTTC
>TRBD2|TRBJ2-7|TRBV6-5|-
CASSYSILAGARQYF
TGTGCCAGCAGTTACTCGATTCTAGCGGGGGCTAGGCAGTACTTC
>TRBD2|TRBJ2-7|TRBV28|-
CAIASGSTYEQYF
TGTGCAATCGCTAGCGGGAGCACCTACGAGCAGTACTTC
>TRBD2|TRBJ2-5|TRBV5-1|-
CASSSTSGSRETQYF
TGCGCCAGCAGCTCCACTAGCGGGAGTAGGGAGACCCAGTACTTC
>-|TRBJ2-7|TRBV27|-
CASRPTGFPYEQYF
TGTGCCTCCCGCCCTACAGGGTTCCCCTACGAGCAGTACTTC
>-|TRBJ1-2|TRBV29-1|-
CSVEVGGGYGYTF
TGCAGCGTTGAAGTCGGGGGGGGCTATGGCTACACCTTC
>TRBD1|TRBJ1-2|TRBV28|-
CASSLTQGAVFYGYTF
TGTGCCAGCAGTTTAACACAGGGGGCGGTTTTCTATGGCTACACCTTC
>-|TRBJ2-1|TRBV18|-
CASSPSGNNEQFF
TGTGCCAGCTCACCATCAGGGAACAATGAGCAGTTCTTC
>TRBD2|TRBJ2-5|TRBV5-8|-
CASSPILAGKGETQYF
TGTGCCAGCAGCCCGATCCTAGCGGGAAAGGGAGAGACCCAGTACTTC
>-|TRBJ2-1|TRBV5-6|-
CASSLVDSYNEQFF
TGTGCCAGCAGCTTGGTAGACAGCTACAATGAGCAGTTCTTC
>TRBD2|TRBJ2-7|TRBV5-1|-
CASSLSSGRFFYEQYF
TGCGCCAGCAGCTTGAGTAGCGGGAGATTTTTCTACGAGCAGTACTTC
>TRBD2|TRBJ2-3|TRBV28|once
CASSLSARASGIPDTQYF
TGTGCCAGCAGTTTATCGGCCCGCGCTAGCGGGATCCCAGATACGCAGTATTTT
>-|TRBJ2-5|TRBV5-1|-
CASSPTTGTPQETQYF
TGCGCCAGCAGCCCCACCACCGGGACACCACAAGAGACCCAGTACTTC
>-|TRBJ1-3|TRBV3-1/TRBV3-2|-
CASSNLDTRNTIYF
TGTGCCAGCAGCAATCTGGACACCCGAAACACCATATATTTT
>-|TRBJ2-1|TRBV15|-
CATSRDSRNEQFF
TGTGCCACCAGCAGAGATAGCCGGAATGAGCAGTTCTTC
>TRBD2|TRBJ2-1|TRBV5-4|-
CASSEAGGRYEQFF
TGTGCCAGCAGCGAAGCGGGGGGGCGTTATGAGCAGTTCTTC
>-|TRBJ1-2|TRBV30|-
CAWSPSRWGDGYTF
TGTGCCTGGAGTCCAAGCCGGTGGGGGGATGGCTACACCTTC
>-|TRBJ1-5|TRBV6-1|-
CASSEAPSGPQHF
TGTGCCAGCAGTGAAGCCCCTTCGGGGCCCCAGCATTTT